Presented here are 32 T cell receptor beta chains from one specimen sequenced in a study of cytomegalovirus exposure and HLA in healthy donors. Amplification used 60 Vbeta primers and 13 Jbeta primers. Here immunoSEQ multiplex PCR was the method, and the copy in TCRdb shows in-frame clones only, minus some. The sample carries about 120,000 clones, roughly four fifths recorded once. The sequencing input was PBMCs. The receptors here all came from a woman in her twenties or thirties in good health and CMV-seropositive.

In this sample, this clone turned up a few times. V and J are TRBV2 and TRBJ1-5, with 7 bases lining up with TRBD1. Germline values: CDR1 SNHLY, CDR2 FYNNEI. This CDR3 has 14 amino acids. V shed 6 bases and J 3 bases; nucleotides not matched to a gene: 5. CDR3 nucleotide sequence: TGTGCCAGCAGGCACACAGGGGTCAATCAGCCCCAGCATTTT. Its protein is CASRHTGVNQPQHF.

Here the CDR3 reads CASSPMNWGRLLNYGYTF. CDR3 nucleotide sequence: TGTGCCAGCTCACCGATGAACTGGGGCCGACTCCTTAACTATGGCTACACCTTC. The V gene is TRBV18, the J gene TRBJ1-2; D perhaps matches TRBD1 (5 bases). The germline V and J ends were trimmed by 3 bases and 1 base, with 21 bases remaining between them. The V gene's germline CDR1 is KGHSH and CDR2 LQKENI. The CDR3 is made up of 18 amino acids.

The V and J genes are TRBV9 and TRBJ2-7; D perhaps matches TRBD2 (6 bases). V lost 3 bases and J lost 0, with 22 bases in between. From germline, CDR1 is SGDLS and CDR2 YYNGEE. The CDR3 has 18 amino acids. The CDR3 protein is CASSEGAGPETFSYEQYF. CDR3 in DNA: TGTGCCAGCAGCGAGGGAGCGGGTCCAGAAACTTTCTCCTACGAGCAGTACTTC.

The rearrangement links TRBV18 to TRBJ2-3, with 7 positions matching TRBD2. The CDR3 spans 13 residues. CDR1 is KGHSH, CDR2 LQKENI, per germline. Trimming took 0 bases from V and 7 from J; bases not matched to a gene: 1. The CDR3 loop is CASSPPGGYTQYF. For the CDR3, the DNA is TGTGCCAGCTCACCACCCGGGGGGTATACGCAGTATTTT.

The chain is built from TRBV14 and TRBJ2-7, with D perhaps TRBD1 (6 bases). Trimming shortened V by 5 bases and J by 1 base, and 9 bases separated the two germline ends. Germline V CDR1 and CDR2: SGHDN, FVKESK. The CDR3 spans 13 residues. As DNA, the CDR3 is TGTGCCAGCAGCGGGGGCCTATCCTACGAGCAGTACTTC. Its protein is CASSGGLSYEQYF.

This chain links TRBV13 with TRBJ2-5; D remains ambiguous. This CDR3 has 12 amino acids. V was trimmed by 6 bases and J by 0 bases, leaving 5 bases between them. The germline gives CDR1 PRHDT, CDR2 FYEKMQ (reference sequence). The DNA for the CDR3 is TGTGCCAGCAGGGCGGACCAAGAGACCCAGTACTTC. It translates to CASRADQETQYF. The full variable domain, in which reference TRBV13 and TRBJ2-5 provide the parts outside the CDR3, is AAGVIQSPRHLIKEKRETATLKCYPIPRHDTVYWYQQGPGQDPQFLISFYEKMQSDKGSIPDRFSAQQFSDYHSELNMSSLELGDSALYFCASRADQETQYFGPGTRLLVL.

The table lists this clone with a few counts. The CDR3 reads CASRASMNTEAFF. The CDR3 coding sequence is TGCGCCAGCCGCGCTTCAATGAACACTGAAGCTTTCTTT. This chain uses TRBV5-1 with TRBJ1-1; the D is unclear. The germline V and J ends were trimmed by 7 bases and 0 bases, with 10 bases remaining between them. Germline CDR1 is SGHRS and CDR2 is YFSETQ. CDR3 length equals 13 residues.

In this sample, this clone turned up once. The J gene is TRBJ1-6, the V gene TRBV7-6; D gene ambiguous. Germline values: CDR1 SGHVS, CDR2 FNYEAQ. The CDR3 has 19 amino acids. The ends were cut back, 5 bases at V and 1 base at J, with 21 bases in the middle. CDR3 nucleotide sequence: TGTGCCAGCAGCCCATTGGTGGCGGGTGGAGGATCCTATAATTCACCCCTCCACTTT. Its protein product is CASSPLVAGGGSYNSPLHF.

The DNA for the CDR3 is TGTGCCAGCAGCTTAGGTCTCCTACTAGCGGGGGGCGGCACCGGGGAGCTGTTTTTT. This encodes CASSLGLLLAGGGTGELFF. The rearrangement links TRBV11-2 to TRBJ2-2; 12 nucleotides line up with TRBD2. Germline loops: CDR1 SGHAT, CDR2 FQNNGV. The CDR3 runs 19 residues. V shed 1 base, J shed 4 bases, and the junction held 10 bases outside the gene matches.

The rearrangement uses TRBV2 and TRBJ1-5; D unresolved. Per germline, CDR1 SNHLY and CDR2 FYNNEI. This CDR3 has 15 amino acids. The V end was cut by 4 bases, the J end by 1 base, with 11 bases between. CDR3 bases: TGTGCCAGCAGTGGTTTATCCGGGAGCAATCAGCCCCAGCATTTT. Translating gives CASSGLSGSNQPQHF.

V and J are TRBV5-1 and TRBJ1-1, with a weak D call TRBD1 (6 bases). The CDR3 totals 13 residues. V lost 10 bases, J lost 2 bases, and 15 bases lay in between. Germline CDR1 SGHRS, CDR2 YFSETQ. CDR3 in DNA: TGCGCCTCCCAAACAGGGCTTAACACTGAAGCTTTCTTT. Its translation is CASQTGLNTEAFF.

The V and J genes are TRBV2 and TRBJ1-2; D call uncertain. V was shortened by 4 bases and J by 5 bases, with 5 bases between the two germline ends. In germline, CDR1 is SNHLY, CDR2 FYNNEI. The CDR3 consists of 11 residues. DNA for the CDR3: TGTGCCAGCAGTGCCCAATATGGCTACACCTTC. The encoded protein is CASSAQYGYTF.

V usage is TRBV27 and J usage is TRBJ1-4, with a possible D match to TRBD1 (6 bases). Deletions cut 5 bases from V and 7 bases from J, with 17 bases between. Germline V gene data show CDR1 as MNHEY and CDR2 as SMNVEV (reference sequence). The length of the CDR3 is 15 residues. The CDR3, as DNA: TGTGCCAGCAGTCGTGGGGGGGGGCTAGGTGAAAAACTGTTTTTT. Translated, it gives CASSRGGGLGEKLFF. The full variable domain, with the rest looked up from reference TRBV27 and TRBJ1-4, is EAQVTQNPRYLITVTGKKLTVTCSQNMNHEYMSWYRQDPGLGLRQIYYSMNVEVTDKGDVPEGYKVSRKEKRNFPLILESPSPNQTSLYFCASSRGGGLGEKLFFGSGTQLSVL.

The CDR3 sequence is CASSHGTVWETQYF. The CDR3 bases are TGTGCCAGTAGCCACGGGACAGTTTGGGAGACCCAGTACTTC. The J gene is TRBJ2-5, the V gene TRBV19; 7 bases line up with TRBD1. The germline V gene encodes CDR1 LNHDA and CDR2 SQIVND (reference sequence). V lost 6 bases, J lost 5 bases, and 9 bases stayed unmatched. The CDR3 totals 14 residues.

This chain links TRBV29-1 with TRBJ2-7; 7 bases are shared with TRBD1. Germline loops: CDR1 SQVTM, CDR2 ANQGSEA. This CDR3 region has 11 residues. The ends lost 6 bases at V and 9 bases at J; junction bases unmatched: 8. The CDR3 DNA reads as TGCAGCGTAGACAGGGAGAGCGTGCAGTACTTC. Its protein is CSVDRESVQYF.

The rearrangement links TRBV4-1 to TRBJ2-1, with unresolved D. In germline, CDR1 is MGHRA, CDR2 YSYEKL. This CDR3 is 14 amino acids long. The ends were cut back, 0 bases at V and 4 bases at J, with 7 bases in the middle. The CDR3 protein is CASSQDRVYNEQFF. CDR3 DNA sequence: TGCGCCAGCAGCCAAGATCGAGTTTACAATGAGCAGTTCTTC.

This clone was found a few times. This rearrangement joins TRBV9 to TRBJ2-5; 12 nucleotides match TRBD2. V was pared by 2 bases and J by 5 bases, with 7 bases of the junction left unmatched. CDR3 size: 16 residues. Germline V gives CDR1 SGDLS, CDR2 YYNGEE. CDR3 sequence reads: CASSVTSGGSYETQYF. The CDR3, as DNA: TGTGCCAGCAGCGTTACTAGCGGGGGGTCATACGAGACCCAGTACTTC. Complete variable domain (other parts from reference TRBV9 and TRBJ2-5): DSGVTQTPKHLITATGQRVTLRCSPRSGDLSVYWYQQSLDQGLQFLIQYYNGEERAKGNILERFSAQQFPDLHSELNLSSLELGDSALYFCASSVTSGGSYETQYFGPGTRLLVL.

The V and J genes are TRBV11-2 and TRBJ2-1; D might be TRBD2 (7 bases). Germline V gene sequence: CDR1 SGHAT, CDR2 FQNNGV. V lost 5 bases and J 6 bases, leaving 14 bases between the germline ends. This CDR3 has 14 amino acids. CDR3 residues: CASSLSGTRNEQFF. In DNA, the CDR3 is TGTGCCAGCAGCCTAAGCGGGACACGCAATGAGCAGTTCTTC.

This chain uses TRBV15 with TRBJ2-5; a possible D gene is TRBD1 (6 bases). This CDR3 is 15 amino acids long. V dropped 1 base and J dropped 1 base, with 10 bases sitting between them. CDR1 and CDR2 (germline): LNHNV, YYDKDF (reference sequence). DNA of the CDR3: TGTGCCACCAGCAGAGTTTGGACAGTCCAAGAGACCCAGTACTTC. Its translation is CATSRVWTVQETQYF.

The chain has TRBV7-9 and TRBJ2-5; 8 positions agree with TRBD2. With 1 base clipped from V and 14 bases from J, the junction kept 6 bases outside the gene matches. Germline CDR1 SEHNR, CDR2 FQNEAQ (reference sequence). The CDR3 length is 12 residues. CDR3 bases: TGTGCCAGCAGCTTAGAGCGCGGGGGGCTCTACTTC. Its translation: CASSLERGGLYF.

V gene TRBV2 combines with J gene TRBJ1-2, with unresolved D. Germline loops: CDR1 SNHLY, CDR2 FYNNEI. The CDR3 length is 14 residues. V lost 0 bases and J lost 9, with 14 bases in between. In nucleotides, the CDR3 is TGTGCCAGCAGTGAAGCGCAGTTGTTCTCCAGCTACACCTTC. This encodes CASSEAQLFSSYTF.

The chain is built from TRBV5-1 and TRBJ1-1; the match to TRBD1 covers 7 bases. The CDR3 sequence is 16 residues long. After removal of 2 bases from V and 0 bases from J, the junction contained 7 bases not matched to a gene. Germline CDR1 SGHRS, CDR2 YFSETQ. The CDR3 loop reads CASSFVQGGMNTEAFF. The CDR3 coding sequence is TGCGCCAGCAGCTTTGTTCAGGGGGGTATGAACACTGAAGCTTTCTTT.

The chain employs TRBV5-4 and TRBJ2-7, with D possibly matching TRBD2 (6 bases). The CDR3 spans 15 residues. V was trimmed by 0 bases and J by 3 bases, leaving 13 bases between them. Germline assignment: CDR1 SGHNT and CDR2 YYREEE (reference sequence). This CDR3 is CASSLEGGRSYEQYF. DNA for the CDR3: TGTGCCAGCAGCTTGGAAGGAGGGAGGAGCTACGAGCAGTACTTC.

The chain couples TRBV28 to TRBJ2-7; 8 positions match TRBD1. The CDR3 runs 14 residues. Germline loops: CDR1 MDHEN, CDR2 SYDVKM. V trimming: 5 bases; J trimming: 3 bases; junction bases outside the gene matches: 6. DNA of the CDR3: TGTGCCAGCAGTCGGGACAGGTCCGTCTACGAGCAGTACTTC. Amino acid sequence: CASSRDRSVYEQYF.

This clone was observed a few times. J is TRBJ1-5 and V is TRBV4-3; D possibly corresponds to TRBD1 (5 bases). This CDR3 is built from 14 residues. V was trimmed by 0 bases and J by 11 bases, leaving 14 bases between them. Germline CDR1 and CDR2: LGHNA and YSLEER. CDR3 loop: CASSQELWTRTQHF. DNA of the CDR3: TGCGCCAGCAGCCAAGAGTTATGGACACGGACCCAGCATTTT.

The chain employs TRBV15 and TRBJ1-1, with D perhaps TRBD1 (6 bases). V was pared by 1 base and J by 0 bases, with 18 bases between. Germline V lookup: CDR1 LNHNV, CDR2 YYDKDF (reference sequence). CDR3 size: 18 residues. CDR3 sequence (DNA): TGTGCCACCAGCAGAGGTTTTGGGGGCAGGGAAATGAACACTGAAGCTTTCTTT. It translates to CATSRGFGGREMNTEAFF.

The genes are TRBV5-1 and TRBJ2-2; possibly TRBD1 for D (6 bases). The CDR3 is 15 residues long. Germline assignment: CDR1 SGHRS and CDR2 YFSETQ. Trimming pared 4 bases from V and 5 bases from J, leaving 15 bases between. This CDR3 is CASSHDGTWTGELFF. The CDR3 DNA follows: TGCGCCAGCAGCCATGACGGGACATGGACCGGGGAGCTGTTTTTT.

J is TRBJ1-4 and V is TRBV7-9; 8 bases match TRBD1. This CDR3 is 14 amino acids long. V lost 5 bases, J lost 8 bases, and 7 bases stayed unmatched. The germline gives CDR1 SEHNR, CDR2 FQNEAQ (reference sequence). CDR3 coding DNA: TGTGCCAGCAGCCCAGGACAGGGTCCCGAAAAACTGTTTTTT. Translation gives CASSPGQGPEKLFF.

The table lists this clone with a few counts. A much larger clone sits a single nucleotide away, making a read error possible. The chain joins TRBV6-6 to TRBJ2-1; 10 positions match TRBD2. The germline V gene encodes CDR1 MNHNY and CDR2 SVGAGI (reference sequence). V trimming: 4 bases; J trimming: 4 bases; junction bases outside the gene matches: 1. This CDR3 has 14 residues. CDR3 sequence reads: CASSWTSGYNEQFF. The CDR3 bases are TGTGCCAGCAGTTGGACTAGCGGATACAATGAGCAGTTCTTC.

DNA of the CDR3: TGTGCCAGCAGCTTAACGAGCGGGGGAGCAGATACGCAGTATTTT. Protein: CASSLTSGGADTQYF. V usage is TRBV7-2 and J usage is TRBJ2-3; 8 positions match TRBD2. Germline V gives CDR1 SGHTA, CDR2 FQGNSA. V was pared by 2 bases and J by 4 bases, with 5 bases of the junction left unmatched. The CDR3 is 15 amino acids.

CDR3 in DNA: TGTGCCAGCAGCGCGACAGGGGACCCGGAGACCCAGTACTTC. This encodes CASSATGDPETQYF. V gene TRBV7-3 combines with J gene TRBJ2-5; 8 positions match TRBD1. This CDR3 has 14 amino acids. Germline CDR1 is SGHTA and CDR2 is FQGTGA. The J segment lost 5 bases and the V segment lost 5 bases, leaving 7 bases of the junction unmatched.

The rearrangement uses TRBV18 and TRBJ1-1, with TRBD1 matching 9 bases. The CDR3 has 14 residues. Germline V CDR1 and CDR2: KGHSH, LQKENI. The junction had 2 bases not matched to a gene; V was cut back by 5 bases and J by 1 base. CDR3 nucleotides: TGTGCCAGCTCAAAGGGACAGGGGAACACTGAAGCTTTCTTT. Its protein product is CASSKGQGNTEAFF.